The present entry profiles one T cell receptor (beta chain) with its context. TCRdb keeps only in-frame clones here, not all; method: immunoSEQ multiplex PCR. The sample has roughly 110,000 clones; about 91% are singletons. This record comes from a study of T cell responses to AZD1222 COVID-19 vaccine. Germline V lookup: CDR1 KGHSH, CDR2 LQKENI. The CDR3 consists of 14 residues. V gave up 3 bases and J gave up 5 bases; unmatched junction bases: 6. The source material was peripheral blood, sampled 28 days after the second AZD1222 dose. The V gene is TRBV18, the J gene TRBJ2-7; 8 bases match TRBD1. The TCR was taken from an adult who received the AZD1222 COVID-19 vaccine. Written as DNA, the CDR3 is TGTGCCAGCTCACCCAGGGACAGGTTCGACGAGCAGTACTTC. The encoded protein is CASSPRDRFDEQYF.